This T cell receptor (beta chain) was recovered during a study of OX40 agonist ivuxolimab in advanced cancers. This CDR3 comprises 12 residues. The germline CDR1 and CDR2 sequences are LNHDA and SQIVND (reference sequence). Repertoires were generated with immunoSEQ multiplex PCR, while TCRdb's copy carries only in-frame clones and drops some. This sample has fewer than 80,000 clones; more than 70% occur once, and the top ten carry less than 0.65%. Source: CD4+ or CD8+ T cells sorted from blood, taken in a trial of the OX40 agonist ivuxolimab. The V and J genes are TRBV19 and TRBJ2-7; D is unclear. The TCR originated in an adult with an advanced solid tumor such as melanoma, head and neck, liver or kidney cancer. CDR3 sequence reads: CARIKSSYEQYF. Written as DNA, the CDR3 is TGTGCGAGGATAAAAAGCTCCTACGAGCAGTACTTC. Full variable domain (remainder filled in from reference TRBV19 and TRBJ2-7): DGGITQSPKYLFRKEGQNVTLSCEQNLNHDAMYWYRQDPGQGLRLIYYSQIVNDFQKGDIAEGYSVSREKKESFPLTVTSAQKNPTAFYLCARIKSSYEQYFGPGTRLTVT.